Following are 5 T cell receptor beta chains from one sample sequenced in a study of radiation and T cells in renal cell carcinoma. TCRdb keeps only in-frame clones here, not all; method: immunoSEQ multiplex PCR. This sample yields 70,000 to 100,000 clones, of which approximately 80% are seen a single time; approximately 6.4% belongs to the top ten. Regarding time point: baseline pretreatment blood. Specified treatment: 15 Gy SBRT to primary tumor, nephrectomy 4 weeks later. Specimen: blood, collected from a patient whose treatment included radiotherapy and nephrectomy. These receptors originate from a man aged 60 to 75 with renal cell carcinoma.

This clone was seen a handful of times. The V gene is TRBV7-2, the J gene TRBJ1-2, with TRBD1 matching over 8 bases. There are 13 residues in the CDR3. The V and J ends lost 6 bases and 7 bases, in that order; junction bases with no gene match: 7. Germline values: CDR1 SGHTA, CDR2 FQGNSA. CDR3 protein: CASSRDRPGGYTF. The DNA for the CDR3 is TGTGCCAGCAGTCGGGACAGGCCCGGTGGCTACACCTTC.

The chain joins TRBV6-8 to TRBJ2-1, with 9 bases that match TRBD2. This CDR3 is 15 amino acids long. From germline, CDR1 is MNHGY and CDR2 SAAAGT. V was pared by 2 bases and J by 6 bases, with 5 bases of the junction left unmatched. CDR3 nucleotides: TGTGCCAGCAGTTACGGGCTAGCGGGGTTCAATGAGCAGTTCTTC. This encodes CASSYGLAGFNEQFF.

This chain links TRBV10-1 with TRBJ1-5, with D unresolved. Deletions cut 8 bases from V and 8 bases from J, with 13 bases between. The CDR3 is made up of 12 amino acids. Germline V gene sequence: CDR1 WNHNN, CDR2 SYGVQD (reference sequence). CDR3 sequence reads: CASSGHSEPQHF. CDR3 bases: TGCGCCAGCTCGGGCCATAGCGAGCCCCAGCATTTT.

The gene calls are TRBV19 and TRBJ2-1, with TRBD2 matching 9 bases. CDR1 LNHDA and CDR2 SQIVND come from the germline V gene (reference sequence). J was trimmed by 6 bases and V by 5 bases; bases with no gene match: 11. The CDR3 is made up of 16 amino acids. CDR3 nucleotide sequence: TGTGCCAGTAGTGATAGCGGGAGAGGATCAACCAATGAGCAGTTCTTC. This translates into CASSDSGRGSTNEQFF.

The DNA of the CDR3 is TGCAGCGGACTAGCGTTTGATGGAGATACGCAGTATTTT. Protein product: CSGLAFDGDTQYF. The chain joins TRBV29-1 to TRBJ2-3, with 8 positions matching TRBD2. J was trimmed by 5 bases and V by 7 bases; bases with no gene match: 8. The CDR3 extends over 13 amino acids. Germline CDR1 and CDR2: SQVTM and ANQGSEA.